This TCR beta chain was sequenced during a study of shared clonotypes between healthy human individuals. The study, taken as a whole, reports: It was observed that 5% to 6% of naive CD4 clonotypes were shared across a handful of donors. Generation of non-shared clonotypes was less probable than generation of clonotypes shared by all four donors. Rarefaction revealed incomplete sorted-subset sequencing despite large depth.

CDR1 is SGHVS, CDR2 FNYEAQ, per germline. Trimming cost V 5 bases and J 6 bases, with 20 bases left between them. The CDR3 runs to 16 residues. The table came from immunoSEQ multiplex PCR; TCRdb's copy has only in-frame clones and leaves some out. The data show approximately 740,000 clones, approximately 74% seen once. This clone has a handful of counts. Its target is unknown. Everyone who donated was a Caucasian adult who lived in Nashville, Tennessee. The sample comprised memory CD4+ T cells sorted from blood. Subset defined: CD45RA-negative fraction. This clonotype originated in a woman in her thirties in good health. This chain links TRBV7-6 with TRBJ1-5; D is unclear. In DNA form, the CDR3 reads TGTGCCAGCAGCCCTGGCCCCATTAGCGTCGGTCAGCCCCAGCATTTT. Protein product: CASSPGPISVGQPQHF.